This TCR beta chain was identified during a study of T cells in Graves' hyperthyroidism and ophthalmopathy. Notes on the study in general: Blood also showed most of the thyroid clonotypes that were expanded above 0.001.

Germline V CDR1 and CDR2: SEHNR, FQNEAQ (reference sequence). The CDR3 extends over 14 amino acids. V dropped 3 bases and J dropped 1 base, with 9 bases sitting between them. From RNA transcripts, TCR beta CDR3 regions were amplified. First-round RT-PCR with HTBI primers amplified the TCR CDR3 region. MiXCR was run by TCRdb on the multiplex PCR reads, yielding one entry per CDR3 protein. This table holds a few hundred thousand distinct CDR3 sequences, 17% found once. This clonotype occurred many times. Antigen unknown. Lactation, pregnancy, other autoimmune disease or uncontrolled infection excluded patients.

Sequenced input: blood. This clonotype was obtained from a woman aged 55 to 70 with Graves' ophthalmopathy. The chain is built from TRBV7-9 and TRBJ1-1; perhaps TRBD1 as D (5 bases). The DNA of the CDR3 is TGTGCCAGCAGCTTTGGGACTGAGAACACTGAAGCTTTCTTT. Translating it yields CASSFGTENTEAFF.